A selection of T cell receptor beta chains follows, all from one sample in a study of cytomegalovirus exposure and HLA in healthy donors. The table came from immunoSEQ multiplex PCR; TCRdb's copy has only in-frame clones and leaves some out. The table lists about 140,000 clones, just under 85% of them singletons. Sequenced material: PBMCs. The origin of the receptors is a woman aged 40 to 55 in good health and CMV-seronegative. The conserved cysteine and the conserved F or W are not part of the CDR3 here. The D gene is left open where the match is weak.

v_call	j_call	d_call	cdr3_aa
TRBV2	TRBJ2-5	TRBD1	ASSEGTGVFRETQY
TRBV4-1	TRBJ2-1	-	ASSQALGDEQF
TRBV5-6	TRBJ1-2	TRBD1	ASSLAGTGHGYT
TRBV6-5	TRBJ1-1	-	ASSYSWTDEAF
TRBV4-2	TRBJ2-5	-	ASSFGEVNSQETQY
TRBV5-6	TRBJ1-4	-	ASSLYEVVFEKLF
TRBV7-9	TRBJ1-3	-	ASSWGVGQSSGNTIY
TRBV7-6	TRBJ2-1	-	ASSLDGGLTYNEQF
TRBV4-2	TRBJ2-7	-	ASSQDRKSTYEQY
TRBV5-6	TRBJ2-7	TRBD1	ASSRDRGYGEQY
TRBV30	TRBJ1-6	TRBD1	AWSVSGTGGSPLH
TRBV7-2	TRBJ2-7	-	ASSFHSYEQY
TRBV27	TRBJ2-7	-	ASSLRQAGTPEQY
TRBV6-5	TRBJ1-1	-	ASSYQGSTEAF
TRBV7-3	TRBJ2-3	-	ASSFYTDTQY
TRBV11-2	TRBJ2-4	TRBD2	ASSRLAGRSGVAKNIQY
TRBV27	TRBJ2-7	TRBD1	ASSYLGDRAHEQY
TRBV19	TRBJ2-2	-	ASMLGNAGELF
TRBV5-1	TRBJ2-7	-	ASRDQGSYEQY
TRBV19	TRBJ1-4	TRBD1	ASSARTGVDEKLF
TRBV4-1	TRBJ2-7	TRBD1	ASSQMLIWDSSYEQY
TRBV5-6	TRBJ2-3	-	ASSPAHTDTQY
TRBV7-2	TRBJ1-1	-	ASSLGGVTEAF
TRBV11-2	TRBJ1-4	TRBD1	ASSPTPGDRGLANEKLF
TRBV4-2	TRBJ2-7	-	ASSQGTSYEQY
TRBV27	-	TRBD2	ASRTSASYEQY
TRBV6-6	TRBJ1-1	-	ASSYDTVNTEAF
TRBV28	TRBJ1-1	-	ASSLQTGEAF
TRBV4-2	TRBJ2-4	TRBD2	ASSQEGVAGGPWNIQY
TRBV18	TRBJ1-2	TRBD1	ASSTGQGVLDT
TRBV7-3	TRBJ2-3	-	ASSLMAGITDTQY
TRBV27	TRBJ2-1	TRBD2	ASSSSGRAGNEQF
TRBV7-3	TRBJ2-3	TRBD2	ASSFSREGADTQY
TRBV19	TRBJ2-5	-	ASRRDTRYQETQY
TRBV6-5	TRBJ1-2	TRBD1	ASGGTGFGYT
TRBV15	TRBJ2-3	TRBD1	ATGRDRYTDTQY
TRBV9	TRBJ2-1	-	ASSVVSRNNEQF
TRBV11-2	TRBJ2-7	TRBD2	ASRSLALREQY
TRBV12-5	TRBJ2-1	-	ASGHRKIYNEQF
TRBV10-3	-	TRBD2	AITVAGGDEQY
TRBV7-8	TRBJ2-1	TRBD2	ASSFGLAVYNEQF
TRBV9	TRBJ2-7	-	ASSPVPGTYEQY
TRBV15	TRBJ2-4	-	ATSPRGAKNIQY
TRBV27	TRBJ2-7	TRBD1	ASSYRGVLYEQY
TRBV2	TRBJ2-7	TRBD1	ASNVQGANEQY
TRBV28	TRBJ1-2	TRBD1	ASSPYRGAGYGYT